Below are 22 T cell receptor beta chains sequenced from a single sample in a study of blood T cell repertoires in COVID-19. Clones were sequenced by immunoSEQ multiplex PCR, and TCRdb holds only the in-frame ones, with some missing. The profile covers about 180,000 clones, with approximately 83% appearing a single time and roughly 1.4% taken by the ten largest. Sequenced input: peripheral blood. The receptors were gathered from a human donor in a cohort sampled during active COVID-19.

V and J are TRBV23-1 and TRBJ2-7; 7 bases fit TRBD1. TRBV23-1 carries the ORF label, with uncertain function. This CDR3 contains 15 residues. The V segment lost 3 bases and the J segment 3 bases; nucleotides outside the gene matches: 8. The CDR3 DNA is TGCGCCAGCAGTCAGCCCCCAGGGGGAGACTACGAGCAGTACTTC. It yields the protein CASSQPPGGDYEQYF.

This chain connects TRBV28 to TRBJ1-2; the match to TRBD1 covers 9 bases. The CDR3 is 15 residues long. V lost 3 bases to trimming and J lost 6 bases; unmatched junction nucleotides: 8. Germline-derived CDR1 and CDR2 are MDHEN and SYDVKM. CDR3 loop: CASSFYDRGENGYTF. CDR3 bases: TGTGCCAGCAGTTTCTACGACAGGGGGGAAAATGGCTACACCTTC.

The J gene is TRBJ2-1, the V gene TRBV7-6; TRBD2 agrees at 10 bases. The CDR3 runs 16 residues. CDR1 SGHVS and CDR2 FNYEAQ come from the germline V gene. Germline trimming cut 0 bases from V and 6 bases from J; bases unmatched to any gene: 5. CDR3 nucleotides: TGTGCCAGCAGCTTAGCAGTCCTAGCGGGAGCCAATGAGCAGTTCTTC. As protein: CASSLAVLAGANEQFF.

This chain joins TRBV6-5 and TRBJ1-5; 8 nucleotides align to TRBD1. V lost 6 bases and J lost 5; bases outside the gene matches: 6. The germline CDR1 and CDR2 sequences are MNHEY and SVGAGI. This CDR3 comprises 14 residues. The CDR3 DNA is TGTGCCAGCAGCCCGACAGGGGACGATCAGCCCCAGCATTTT. Translation: CASSPTGDDQPQHF.

This sequence joins TRBV11-2 and TRBJ2-4, with D perhaps matching TRBD1 (5 bases). The V gene lost 5 bases and the J gene lost 4 bases, with 12 bases spanning the gap. Germline V gene lookup returns CDR1 SGHAT and CDR2 FQNNGV. This CDR3 region has 14 residues. CDR3 protein: CASSNSAGKNIQYF. The CDR3 DNA follows: TGTGCCAGCAGCAACTCGGCAGGGAAAAACATTCAGTACTTC.

V is TRBV5-4 and J is TRBJ2-3; maybe TRBD2 (5 bases). Germline assignment: CDR1 SGHNT and CDR2 YYREEE (reference sequence). The length of the CDR3 is 15 residues. Trimming removed 5 bases at V and 0 bases at J, with 13 bases between. The CDR3 bases are TGTGCCAGCAGGGCGAGCCAGCGGAGCACAGATACGCAGTATTTT. Protein sequence: CASRASQRSTDTQYF.

The chain recombines TRBV2 with TRBJ2-7; weak D call: TRBD2 (7 bases). This CDR3 has 16 amino acids. The V end lost 7 bases, the J end lost 3 bases, and 22 bases lay between the germline ends. CDR1 is SNHLY, CDR2 FYNNEI, per germline. The CDR3 here is CASTGLGGDFYYEQYF. The CDR3 DNA is TGTGCCAGCACCGGGTTAGGGGGGGACTTTTACTACGAGCAGTACTTC.

V usage is TRBV19 and J usage is TRBJ2-7, with a tentative D call TRBD2 (6 bases). V lost 3 bases to trimming and J lost 7 bases, with 16 bases between them. This CDR3 spans 14 amino acids. Germline loops: CDR1 LNHDA, CDR2 SQIVND (reference sequence). For the CDR3, the DNA is TGTGCCAGTAGTATCGGACCCATAGGGAGGGAGCAGTACTTC. It codes for CASSIGPIGREQYF.

J is TRBJ1-6 and V is TRBV3-1 (or the pseudogene TRBV3-2); no clear D gene. There are 14 residues in the CDR3. V lost 4 bases, J lost 5 bases, and 9 bases lay in between. The germline CDR1 and CDR2 sequences are LGHDT and YNNKEL (reference sequence). The CDR3 DNA follows: TGTGCCAGCAGCCGCTATGAGGATAATTCACCCCTCCACTTT. It codes for CASSRYEDNSPLHF.

The V and J genes are TRBV7-2 and TRBJ1-2; D uncertain. CDR1 and CDR2 from the germline V gene are SGHTA and FQGNSA. The V end lost 5 bases, the J end lost 4 bases, and 8 bases lay between the germline ends. This CDR3 is 12 amino acids long. CDR3 amino acids: CASSERSYGYTF. In DNA form, the CDR3 reads TGTGCCAGCAGCGAACGGTCCTATGGCTACACCTTC.

A single count supports this clone. This chain uses TRBV4-3 with TRBJ2-7, with D possibly TRBD1 on 5 matching bases. Germline V gives CDR1 LGHNA, CDR2 YSLEER. The CDR3 loop spans 15 amino acids. V lost 1 base and J 0 bases, leaving 10 bases between the germline ends. CDR3 region: CASSQADMASYEQYF. In DNA form, the CDR3 reads TGCGCCAGCAGCCAAGCGGACATGGCCTCCTACGAGCAGTACTTC.

This rearrangement joins TRBV7-9 to TRBJ1-1; weak D call: TRBD1 (5 bases). The germline V gene encodes CDR1 SEHNR and CDR2 FQNEAQ (reference sequence). Between the trimmed V and J ends, which lost 2 bases and 8 bases, there was a span of 12 bases. CDR3 length: 13 amino acids. The CDR3 DNA sequence: TGTGCCAGCAGCTTAACGCAGGGTGGCGAAGCTTTCTTT. Residues: CASSLTQGGEAFF.

The chain uses TRBV5-1 and TRBJ1-1; 7 bases are shared with TRBD1. V was pared by 0 bases and J by 7 bases, with 9 bases of the junction left unmatched. The V gene's germline CDR1 is SGHRS and CDR2 YFSETQ. The CDR3 has 15 amino acids. The DNA of the CDR3 is TGCGCCAGCAGCTTGGTCGGGTCGGGACAGTATGAAGCTTTCTTT. Translating gives CASSLVGSGQYEAFF.

This chain links TRBV7-2 with TRBJ2-7; 7 bases map to TRBD2. Per germline, CDR1 SGHTA and CDR2 FQGNSA. V was pared by 2 bases and J by 3 bases, with 13 bases of the junction left unmatched. This CDR3 has 17 residues. The DNA for the CDR3 is TGTGCCAGCAGCTTAAAGCGCCCCGCTCCGGGAGGCTACGAGCAGTACTTC. This encodes CASSLKRPAPGGYEQYF.

The chain combines TRBV5-1 with TRBJ2-7; weak D call: TRBD1 (5 bases). Per the germline V gene, CDR1 is SGHRS and CDR2 is YFSETQ. V lost 6 bases, J lost 2 bases, and 15 bases lay in between. The length of the CDR3 is 14 residues. The CDR3 nucleotides are TGCGCCAGCACCCTGAGTACAGGTCCCTACGAGCAGTACTTC. Translating gives CASTLSTGPYEQYF.

Only a few counts were recorded for this clone. The V and J genes are TRBV7-2 and TRBJ1-5, with TRBD1 identical over 7 bases. Germline values: CDR1 SGHTA, CDR2 FQGNSA. The CDR3 consists of 14 residues. After removal of 5 bases from V and 5 bases from J, the junction contained 6 bases not matched to a gene. The CDR3 DNA is TGTGCCAGCAGCCCGCAGACAGGGTATCAGCCCCAGCATTTT. This encodes CASSPQTGYQPQHF.

A single count supports this clone. The chain combines TRBV5-4 with TRBJ2-7; TRBD1 matches 10 bases. Germline V gene data show CDR1 as SGHNT and CDR2 as YYREEE (reference sequence). J was trimmed by 3 bases and V by 3 bases; bases with no gene match: 3. This CDR3 comprises 14 residues. Here the CDR3 DNA reads TGTGCCAGCAGCTACCGGGACAGGGGCTACGAGCAGTACTTC. It encodes CASSYRDRGYEQYF.

This chain connects TRBV28 to TRBJ2-5, with D possibly being TRBD1 (6 bases). The CDR3 has 14 amino acids. Trimming removed 6 bases at V and 4 bases at J, with 15 bases between. CDR1 and CDR2 from the germline V gene are MDHEN and SYDVKM. The CDR3 sequence: CASRGTRRGETQYF. The CDR3, as DNA: TGTGCCAGCAGGGGGACACGACGGGGAGAGACCCAGTACTTC.

The J gene is TRBJ1-2, the V gene TRBV29-1, with 8 bases lining up with TRBD1. The CDR3 spans 13 residues. The germline CDR1 and CDR2 sequences are SQVTM and ANQGSEA. With V trimmed by 4 bases and J by 7 bases, 8 bases remained unmatched. CDR3 sequence reads: CSVVSGGKGGYTF. The CDR3 nucleotides are TGCAGCGTTGTTTCAGGGGGCAAGGGTGGCTACACCTTC.

This clone was seen only a few times. The genes are TRBV4-3 and TRBJ1-2; possibly TRBD1 for D (6 bases). In germline, CDR1 is LGHNA, CDR2 YSLEER. Between the trimmed V and J ends, which lost 1 base and 5 bases, there was a span of 14 bases. The CDR3 is 15 amino acids. The CDR3 loop reads CASSQARQERYGYTF. The CDR3 bases are TGCGCCAGCAGCCAAGCGAGACAGGAGCGATATGGCTACACCTTC.

This rearrangement joins TRBV19 to TRBJ2-7; TRBD1 aligns across 8 bases. Germline trimming cut 10 bases from V and 0 bases from J; bases unmatched to any gene: 8. CDR1 LNHDA and CDR2 SQIVND come from the germline V gene (reference sequence). The CDR3 covers 14 residues. In nucleotides, the CDR3 is TGTGCCACCAGAAGACAGGGGACCTCCTACGAGCAGTACTTC. It specifies CATRRQGTSYEQYF.

As to this clone: This sample also contains other DNA sequences that code for the same CDR3. J is TRBJ2-7 and V is TRBV6-2 or TRBV6-3, with D perhaps TRBD1 (6 bases). The germline gives CDR1 MNHEY, CDR2 SVGEGT. Trimming left V 5 bases short and J 1 base short, with 9 bases between. This CDR3 has 13 residues. DNA of the CDR3: TGTGCCAGCAGTAGACAGGAGTCCTACGAGCAGTACTTC. It specifies CASSRQESYEQYF.